These 21 T cell receptor beta chains share one sample of origin, sequenced in a study of cytomegalovirus exposure and HLA in healthy donors. Primers: 60 Vbeta forward and 13 Jbeta reverse. Assay used: immunoSEQ multiplex PCR; TCRdb lists only in-frame clones, some missing. Counted here are some 190,000 clones, under 9.5% occurring once; the ten biggest clones make up roughly 1.4%. The sequencing sample was made of PBMCs. The receptors come from a woman in her 30s in good health and CMV-seropositive.

This sequence joins TRBV7-2 and TRBJ2-5; 10 bases agree with TRBD2. CDR1 is SGHTA and CDR2 is FQGNSA in the germline V gene. The CDR3 is 15 amino acids. V was pared by 3 bases and J by 2 bases, with 3 bases of the junction left unmatched. CDR3 sequence reads: CASSFSGRSQETQYF. The CDR3 DNA is TGTGCCAGCAGCTTTAGCGGGAGGTCGCAAGAGACCCAGTACTTC.

The chain combines TRBV5-1 with TRBJ1-1, with unresolved D. V gave up 5 bases and J gave up 2 bases, with 10 bases separating them. The CDR3 is 13 residues long. Germline CDR1 and CDR2: SGHRS and YFSETQ. The CDR3 reads CASRLRENTEAFF. The CDR3 coding sequence is TGCGCCAGCAGACTACGGGAAAACACTGAAGCTTTCTTT.

This clone occurred a few times. The chain links TRBV5-4 to TRBJ2-1, with 13 bases identical to TRBD2. CDR1 and CDR2 from the germline V gene are SGHNT and YYREEE (reference sequence). The CDR3 is 15 amino acids. V gave up 4 bases and J gave up 15 bases; unmatched junction bases: 13. For the CDR3, the DNA is TGTGCCAGCAGCGACCGGACTAGCGGGAGCCAAAGGGGGTTCTTC. Encoded protein: CASSDRTSGSQRGFF.

This chain uses TRBV5-1 with TRBJ1-3, with 11 bases matching TRBD1. The CDR3 sequence is 13 residues long. Germline assignment: CDR1 SGHRS and CDR2 YFSETQ. Trimming removed 4 bases from V and 8 bases from J; junction bases left unmatched: 2. In nucleotides, the CDR3 is TGCGCCAGCAGCCGGGACAGGGGGGACACCATATATTTT. Its translation: CASSRDRGDTIYF. The variable domain in full, with the rest retrieved from reference TRBV5-1 and TRBJ1-3, is KAGVTQTPRYLIKTRGQQVTLSCSPISGHRSVSWYQQTPGQGLQFLFEYFSETQRNKGNFPGRFSGRQFSNSRSEMNVSTLELGDSALYLCASSRDRGDTIYFGEGSWLTVV.

This clone was detected a few times. The genes are TRBV2 and TRBJ1-2; D is unresolved. CDR3 length: 14 residues. Per the germline V gene, CDR1 is SNHLY and CDR2 is FYNNEI. Trimming left V 3 bases short and J 7 bases short, with 15 bases between. The CDR3 DNA reads TGTGCCAGCAGTGAGGCCGGAGTGCGAGGTGGCTACACCTTC. Translating it yields CASSEAGVRGGYTF.

The chain carries TRBV18 and TRBJ2-2; TRBD2 might be the D (6 bases). The V end was cut by 3 bases, the J end by 2 bases, with 10 bases between. The V gene's germline CDR1 is KGHSH and CDR2 LQKENI. This CDR3 has 15 amino acids. The CDR3 region has the DNA TGTGCCAGCTCACCCCCCGGGGGTAACACCGGGGAGCTGTTTTTT. This sequence encodes CASSPPGGNTGELFF.

The chain uses TRBV10-2 and TRBJ2-1, with 8 bases aligning to TRBD1. This CDR3 is built from 14 residues. Trimming cost V 10 bases and J 4 bases; bases outside gene matches: 9. CDR1 is WSHSY, CDR2 SAAADI, per germline. The DNA of the CDR3 is TGCGCCATCGGACCGGGACAGGAGTACAATGAGCAGTTCTTC. The encoded protein is CAIGPGQEYNEQFF.

This clone was recorded a few times. The rearrangement joins TRBV27 to TRBJ2-7; weak D call: TRBD2 (6 bases). V lost 0 bases and J lost 2, with 8 bases in between. CDR3 length: 14 residues. CDR1 and CDR2 from the germline V gene are MNHEY and SMNVEV (reference sequence). As DNA, the CDR3 is TGTGCCAGCAGTTTATCTAGCGGTACCTACGAGCAGTACTTC. This translates into CASSLSSGTYEQYF.

The sample holds a few counts of this clone. V gene TRBV9 combines with J gene TRBJ2-5; 8 bases fit TRBD1. V shed 0 bases, J shed 5 bases, and the junction held 6 bases outside the gene matches. This CDR3 has 15 amino acids. Germline CDR1 is SGDLS and CDR2 is YYNGEE. The CDR3 loop is CASSVAQGEWETQYF. DNA of the CDR3: TGTGCCAGCAGCGTAGCACAGGGGGAATGGGAGACCCAGTACTTC.

The CDR3 reads CASSFTSGREQYF. The CDR3 region has the DNA TGTGCCAGCAGCTTTACGTCAGGGCGGGAGCAGTACTTC. The V gene is TRBV7-3, the J gene TRBJ2-7, with a weak D call TRBD1 (5 bases). Per the germline V gene, CDR1 is SGHTA and CDR2 is FQGTGA. The CDR3 runs to 13 residues. With 3 bases removed from V and 7 bases from J, the gap between germline ends came to 13 bases. The full variable domain, its missing parts supplied by reference TRBV7-3 and TRBJ2-7, is GAGVSQTPSNKVTEKGKYVELRCDPISGHTALYWYRQSLGQGPEFLIYFQGTGAADDSGLPNDRFFAVRPEGSVSTLKIQRTERGDSAVYLCASSFTSGREQYFGPGTRLTVT.

This clone was seen just once. One end of the junction does not line up with germline, which may come from a read error. The rearrangement links TRBV4-1 to TRBJ1-1; D is unresolved. The V gene's germline CDR1 is MGHRA and CDR2 YSYEKL. CDR3 length equals 14 residues. The CDR3 here is CASSQDNRNTEAFF. For the CDR3, the DNA is TGTGCCAGCAGCCAAGACAACAGAAACACTGAAGCTTTCTTT.

The V gene is TRBV30, the J gene TRBJ1-6; D is unresolved. Deletions cut 3 bases from V and 7 bases from J, with 16 bases between. The germline V gene has CDR1 GTSNPN and CDR2 SVGIG (reference sequence). This CDR3 is built from 15 residues. The CDR3 bases are TGTGCCTGGAGGTACCCTTCCTGGGAGAATTCACCCCTCCACTTT. Translated: CAWRYPSWENSPLHF.

The genes are TRBV19 and TRBJ2-7; TRBD2 matches 9 bases. The V segment lost 2 bases and the J segment 2 bases; nucleotides outside the gene matches: 7. The CDR3 is made up of 16 amino acids. Germline V gene lookup returns CDR1 LNHDA and CDR2 SQIVND (reference sequence). CDR3 loop: CASSIRLAGGAYEQYF. CDR3 sequence (DNA): TGTGCCAGTAGTATACGGCTGGCGGGAGGGGCCTACGAGCAGTACTTC.

The table lists this clone with a few counts. This chain connects TRBV9 to TRBJ1-2, with TRBD1 matching 12 bases. The CDR3 totals 17 residues. V dropped 4 bases and J dropped 4; count of bases not matched to a gene: 11. From germline, CDR1 is SGDLS and CDR2 YYNGEE. The CDR3 reads CASSIRDRGLEGYGYTF. CDR3 nucleotide sequence: TGTGCCAGCAGCATCCGGGACAGGGGGCTTGAAGGCTATGGCTACACCTTC.

This rearrangement joins TRBV18 to TRBJ2-7; D is ambiguous. The V end lost 0 bases, the J end lost 4 bases, and 7 bases lay between the germline ends. Germline assignment: CDR1 KGHSH and CDR2 LQKENI. This CDR3 is 13 amino acids long. The CDR3 spells CASSPPVQYEQYF. DNA for the CDR3: TGTGCCAGCTCACCACCGGTGCAGTACGAGCAGTACTTC.

The chain couples TRBV5-1 to TRBJ2-5; 10 positions match TRBD1. Gene TRBJ2-7 matches the end of the DNA better, so the J call may be wrong. Germline V gene data show CDR1 as SGHRS and CDR2 as YFSETQ. The CDR3 extends over 15 amino acids. CDR3 amino acids: CASSAGQGLTYEQYF. CDR3 nucleotides: TGCGCCAGCAGCGCGGGACAGGGGCTTACCTACGAGCAGTACTTC.

The table lists this clone with a few counts. In DNA, the CDR3 is TGTGCCAGCAGTCCAACCGGGGGGGTGAACACTGAAGCTTTCTTT. Translated: CASSPTGGVNTEAFF. J is TRBJ1-1 and V is TRBV6-5, with D perhaps matching TRBD1 (5 bases). CDR1 and CDR2 from the germline V gene are MNHEY and SVGAGI. The CDR3 contains 15 residues. The V and J ends lost 5 bases and 0 bases respectively, with 13 bases between them.

This chain links TRBV9 with TRBJ2-1; 7 bases align to TRBD1. CDR1 SGDLS and CDR2 YYNGEE come from the germline V gene. Trimming removed 3 bases from V and 3 bases from J; junction bases left unmatched: 9. The CDR3 is 16 amino acids. The CDR3, as DNA: TGTGCCAGCAGCGGGGGGTTGACAGGGTTCTACAATGAGCAGTTCTTC. Protein sequence: CASSGGLTGFYNEQFF.

This clone was seen a few times. V and J are TRBV19 and TRBJ2-7; D may be TRBD1 (7 bases). Per germline, CDR1 LNHDA and CDR2 SQIVND (reference sequence). The CDR3 contains 13 residues. The ends were cut back, 3 bases at V and 9 bases at J, with 15 bases in the middle. CDR3 nucleotide sequence: TGTGCCAGTAGTATGGCGCAGGGGGGACGGCAGTACTTC. Amino acids: CASSMAQGGRQYF.

Only a few counts were recorded for this clone. CDR3 region: CASSVTSGRDTQYF. For the CDR3, the DNA is TGTGCCAGCAGTGTTACTAGCGGGAGGGATACGCAGTATTTT. This chain connects TRBV2 to TRBJ2-3; 12 bases fit TRBD2. The CDR3 runs to 14 residues. V was pared by 4 bases and J by 6 bases, with 2 bases of the junction left unmatched. CDR1 and CDR2 from the germline V gene are SNHLY and FYNNEI.

The rearrangement joins TRBV7-9 to TRBJ1-1; D gene ambiguous. Germline values: CDR1 SEHNR, CDR2 FQNEAQ (reference sequence). V was trimmed by 3 bases and J by 4 bases, leaving 18 bases between them. The length of the CDR3 is 16 residues. The CDR3 protein is CASSFPARVGGTEAFF. The DNA of the CDR3 is TGTGCCAGCAGCTTCCCCGCCCGAGTTGGTGGCACTGAAGCTTTCTTT. Looking up the rest from reference TRBV7-9 and TRBJ1-1 gives the full variable domain: DTGVSQNPRHKITKRGQNVTFRCDPISEHNRLYWYRQTLGQGPEFLTYFQNEAQLEKSRLLSDRFSAERPKGSFSTLEIQRTEQGDSAMYLCASSFPARVGGTEAFFGQGTRLTVV.